This record looks at one TCR beta chain sequence and its context. What this receptor recognizes is not known. Base qualities were left out, and no much larger clone turns up one base away. The record originates from a study of shared clonotypes between healthy human individuals (dated by TCRdb to about 2020). Background for the entire study: The cohort included three men and a couple of women between 18 and 49 years of age. Libraries were prepared and TCR repertoires were sequenced by different laboratories using diverse techniques, in order to increase sequencing depth and limit assay-specific biases. To estimate repertoire size and how much clonotype sharing occurs between individuals, the study deeply sequenced the blood TCR repertoires of five healthy adults. Each donor's leukapheresis produced roughly between roughly 0.9 and 9 billion PBMCs.

The donors were healthy, HIV-negative adults who had no recently reported acute infections or vaccinations. Every donor was a Caucasian adult living in Nashville, Tennessee, USA. For unsorted samples, about 85 million PBMCs were counted and genomic DNA was extracted with the QIAamp DNA Blood Mini kit. After blood collection by leukapheresis, PBMCs were isolated using Ficoll-Histopaque density gradient centrifugation and then cryopreserved in the vapor phase of liquid nitrogen. Using the deep immunoSEQ assay, multiplex PCR amplified TCR CDR3 regions from genomic DNA. Extracted genomic DNA from each cell subset was spread evenly across all wells of several immunoSEQ 96-well plates, with each plate serving as a replicate. For unsorted PBMC, 250 to 350 ng of genomic DNA, equivalent to 30,000 to 35,000 T cell genomes, went into each replicate PCR. Genomic DNA from unsorted PBMC was sequenced over ten immunoSEQ deep assay plates. The purified libraries were quantified using a Qubit 3.0 fluorometer, sized with a Bioanalyzer 2100, and then quantified again using the KAPA Library Quantification kit. Each immunoSEQ 96-well plate was sequenced on its own single-read 150-cycle Illumina NextSeq 550 flow cell. The source study handled its data this way. Because the immunoSEQ output included only junctional sequences and no quality scores, the filtering could not be the same as the filtering used for full-length reads. Sequences were annotated with PyIR, a Python wrapper for IgBLAST v1.9, and V/J genes and CDR3 were assigned using IMGT germline references. Reads were removed for weak V/J assignments (E-value above 1e-6), missing CDR3, stop codons, out-of-frame junctions, or ambiguous translated residues. V3J clonotypes were defined as sequences sharing an identical inferred V gene, J gene, and CDR3 amino acid sequence. The percentage overlap between two repertoires was calculated by dividing the number of shared unique clonotypes by the size of the smaller repertoire. Three approaches were used to assess repertoire richness: RTK rarefaction, the Chao1 estimator, and Recon v2.1 estimates of unobserved clonotypes. TCRdb re-hosts the immuneACCESS table, in-frame sequences only. Its copies lack some clones; in the studies checked, an unresolved V gene accounts for under half of them, and the cause for the rest is not known. D and trimming were read from the DNA, whereas the V and J calls and clone size are those reported in that table. The sample yields about 460,000 clones; 60% to 80% were counted once. The ten largest clones take up 9.5% to 15% of the sample.

What the work shows at the level of the full study, not this receptor alone: Based on pairwise subsampling, the degree of clonotype sharing among donors was expected to be affected by sequencing depth. The small number of donors limited the genetic and exposure-history diversity represented. Only blood was sampled, and tissue TCR repertoires likely differ from those in blood.

CDR1 MDHEN and CDR2 SYDVKM are derived from the germline V gene. V lost 1 base and J lost 2 bases, and the count of bases not matched to a germline gene is 4. The CDR3 starts with the cysteine, ends with the phenylalanine, and has 16 residues. Only CDR3 DNA remains: 48 bases, in frame from the first base. The rearrangement combines TRBV28 with TRBJ2-7; TRBD1 lines up with 11 middle nucleotides. This sequence was found in a woman aged 35 to 49 in good health. Some clones in this sample may be carry-over from other donors' samples. The sequencing input was PBMCs. The bases are TGTGCCAGCAGTTTATTTGGGGGACAGGGGGCCTACGAGCAGTACTTC. This yields the protein CASSLFGGQGAYEQYF.